The 22 T cell receptor beta chains reported below all come from one sample, sequenced in a study of blood T cells in healthy people across ages. A J-beta primer mix and a sample-barcoded 5' primer were used in a second PCR of about 7 to 12 cycles. TCRdb reanalysed the 5' RACE reads using MiXCR and keeps one entry per CDR3 protein. The sample contains roughly 570,000 distinct CDR3 sequences, approximately 30% of which appear only once. Sequenced: blood. Every receptor here comes from a woman in her seventies in good health.

This clonotype showed up just a few times. V and J are TRBV9 and TRBJ2-3, with 9 bases matching TRBD1. The CDR3 is 16 amino acids. CDR1 and CDR2 (germline): SGDLS, YYNGEE. Losses at the gene ends were 4 bases for V and 5 bases for J; bases not matched to a gene: 11. The CDR3 protein is CASSPGPGQGRDTQYF. CDR3 nucleotide sequence: TGTGCCAGCAGCCCAGGGCCGGGACAGGGAAGAGATACGCAGTATTTT. Complete variable domain (other parts from reference TRBV9 and TRBJ2-3): DSGVTQTPKHLITATGQRVTLRCSPRSGDLSVYWYQQSLDQGLQFLIQYYNGEERAKGNILERFSAQQFPDLHSELNLSSLELGDSALYFCASSPGPGQGRDTQYFGPGTRLTVL.

This clonotype was observed a few times. This rearrangement joins TRBV5-1 to TRBJ2-5; 13 nucleotides agree with TRBD2. Judging by the DNA end, TRBJ2-1 fits better; the J call may be wrong. CDR1 is SGHRS and CDR2 is YFSETQ in the germline V gene. The length of the CDR3 is 17 residues. The CDR3 nucleotides are TGCGCCAGCAGCATCGGACTGACTAGCGGGGGGTACAATGAGCAGTTCTTC. It is translated as CASSIGLTSGGYNEQFF.

The J gene is TRBJ1-2, the V gene TRBV10-3; D uncertain. Germline V lookup: CDR1 ENHRY, CDR2 SYGVKD. This CDR3 is built from 13 residues. V lost 3 bases to trimming and J lost 0 bases, with 5 bases between them. The CDR3 reads CAISDGTNYGYTF. In nucleotides, the CDR3 is TGTGCCATCAGTGATGGCACTAACTATGGCTACACCTTC.

This clonotype appeared a few times. The chain carries TRBV12-3 or TRBV12-4 and TRBJ2-1; 10 bases line up with TRBD1. The CDR3 is 16 amino acids. The junction had 9 bases not matched to a gene; V was cut back by 6 bases and J by 4 bases. This chain's CDR3 is CASSRGGQGVYNEQFF. The CDR3 coding sequence is TGTGCCAGCAGCCGGGGCGGACAGGGGGTATACAATGAGCAGTTCTTC.

The chain carries TRBV29-1 and TRBJ2-1, with D possibly matching TRBD2 (5 bases). V was shortened by 4 bases and J by 0 bases, with 13 bases between the two germline ends. This CDR3 is 15 amino acids long. The germline V gene encodes CDR1 SQVTM and CDR2 ANQGSEA. The CDR3 protein is CSVGAAASSYNEQFF. CDR3 sequence (DNA): TGCAGCGTTGGTGCAGCGGCCAGCTCCTACAATGAGCAGTTCTTC.

The rearrangement links TRBV29-1 to TRBJ2-1; D possibly corresponds to TRBD2 (5 bases). This CDR3 is built from 11 residues. V lost 4 bases, J lost 10 bases, and 11 bases lay in between. The germline V gene encodes CDR1 SQVTM and CDR2 ANQGSEA. The CDR3 DNA reads TGCAGCGTTGTGGATCCGGGGGAGCAGTTCTTC. Amino acid sequence: CSVVDPGEQFF.

This CDR3 is CSAISRLDTEAFF. CDR3 sequence (DNA): TGCAGTGCTATTAGTCGGTTGGACACTGAAGCTTTCTTT. The chain employs TRBV20-1 and TRBJ1-1, with D unresolved. This CDR3 region has 13 residues. Germline CDR1 DFQATT, CDR2 SNEGSKA (reference sequence). The V end was cut by 4 bases, the J end by 3 bases, with 12 bases between.

The rearrangement uses TRBV11-2 and TRBJ2-7, with a tentative D call TRBD1 (6 bases). The CDR3 extends over 15 amino acids. With 1 base removed from V and 3 bases from J, the gap between germline ends came to 13 bases. In germline, CDR1 is SGHAT, CDR2 FQNNGV. The CDR3 nucleotides read TGTGCCAGCAGCTTAGTCAGCGCAGGGGTCTACGAGCAGTACTTC. Translating gives CASSLVSAGVYEQYF.

This clonotype was detected a few times. V gene TRBV18 combines with J gene TRBJ2-7; TRBD1 or TRBD2 may be the D gene (5 bases each). Trimming took 1 base from V and 1 from J, leaving 11 bases between them. The CDR3 extends over 15 amino acids. Germline V CDR1 and CDR2: KGHSH, LQKENI. The CDR3 spells CASSPQGSPSYEQYF. The CDR3, as DNA: TGTGCCAGCTCACCACAGGGGAGTCCTTCCTACGAGCAGTACTTC.

This clonotype was observed a few times. The chain couples TRBV12-3 or TRBV12-4 to TRBJ2-1; 10 bases map to TRBD1. TRBJ2-5 matches the DNA end more closely, so the J call is doubtful. The CDR3 runs to 16 residues. In nucleotides, the CDR3 is TGTGCCAGCAGCTTCTCAGCGGGACAGGGGACGGAGACCCAGTACTTC. Translating gives CASSFSAGQGTETQYF.

The rearrangement links TRBV5-6 to TRBJ2-5; D gene ambiguous. Per the germline V gene, CDR1 is SGHDT and CDR2 is YYEEEE. The CDR3 length is 14 residues. V was trimmed by 0 bases and J by 7 bases, leaving 13 bases between them. The CDR3 sequence is CASSLGQMERTQYF. CDR3 in DNA: TGTGCCAGCAGCTTGGGCCAGATGGAGAGGACCCAGTACTTC.

The chain is built from TRBV7-6 and TRBJ1-1; no definite D call. Trimming pared 2 bases from V and 1 base from J, leaving 8 bases between. There are 14 residues in the CDR3. Germline-derived CDR1 and CDR2 are SGHVS and FNYEAQ. The CDR3 coding sequence is TGTGCCAGCAGCTTAAGAGGGCCGAACACTGAAGCTTTCTTT. Its protein is CASSLRGPNTEAFF. The variable domain in full, with the rest retrieved from reference TRBV7-6 and TRBJ1-1, is GAGVSQSPRYKVTKRGQDVALRCDPISGHVSLYWYRQALGQGPEFLTYFNYEAQQDKSGLPNDRFSAERPEGSISTLTIQRTEQRDSAMYRCASSLRGPNTEAFFGQGTRLTVV.

Many counts were recorded for this clonotype. The chain recombines TRBV7-2 with TRBJ2-7, with a weak D call TRBD2 (7 bases). This CDR3 region has 15 residues. Germline values: CDR1 SGHTA, CDR2 FQGNSA. The V gene lost 3 bases and the J gene lost 1 base, with 13 bases spanning the gap. In DNA form, the CDR3 reads TGTGCCAGCAGCTTGATAGGGGGGGCATCCTACGAGCAGTACTTC. Its protein is CASSLIGGASYEQYF.

The chain employs TRBV4-2 and TRBJ2-1; D perhaps matches TRBD2 (7 bases). V shed 1 base and J shed 6 bases, with 13 bases lying between them. Germline CDR1 is LGHNA and CDR2 is YNFKEQ. This CDR3 has 15 amino acids. CDR3 sequence: CASSQVSGGPNEQFF. The DNA for the CDR3 is TGTGCCAGCAGCCAAGTATCGGGGGGCCCCAATGAGCAGTTCTTC.

In its sample, this clonotype was seen a few times. This chain connects TRBV5-6 to TRBJ1-5; TRBD1 agrees at 8 bases. Germline V gene sequence: CDR1 SGHDT, CDR2 YYEEEE. J lost 3 bases, V lost 3 bases, and 8 bases had no gene match. The CDR3 loop spans 16 amino acids. The CDR3 spells CASSSSGGSYNQPQHF. CDR3 nucleotides: TGTGCCAGCAGCTCCTCAGGGGGCTCCTACAATCAGCCCCAGCATTTT.

This clonotype was detected a few times. The chain joins TRBV7-2 to TRBJ2-5; 9 bases fit TRBD2. Germline CDR1 is SGHTA and CDR2 is FQGNSA. V shed 3 bases and J 1 base; nucleotides not matched to a gene: 6. The CDR3 is 16 residues long. The CDR3 DNA sequence: TGTGCCAGCAGCTTCGGACTAGCGCTGGTCCAAGAGACCCAGTACTTC. Protein: CASSFGLALVQETQYF.

The chain combines TRBV20-1 with TRBJ1-5; 7 bases match TRBD1. The CDR3 totals 14 residues. V trimming: 5 bases; J trimming: 3 bases; junction bases outside the gene matches: 7. Germline values: CDR1 DFQATT, CDR2 SNEGSKA (reference sequence). Here the CDR3 reads CSALDRRDNQPQHF. The CDR3 DNA sequence: TGCAGTGCTCTGGACAGGAGAGACAATCAGCCCCAGCATTTT.

The V call is TRBV7-9, the J call TRBJ2-1, with 7 bases identical to TRBD1. Germline assignment: CDR1 SEHNR and CDR2 FQNEAQ (reference sequence). J was trimmed by 10 bases and V by 3 bases; bases with no gene match: 0. This CDR3 is built from 11 residues. The DNA for the CDR3 is TGTGCCAGCAGCTTCAGGGGGGAGCAGTTCTTC. Translation gives CASSFRGEQFF.

This chain connects TRBV20-1 to TRBJ2-5, with D uncertain. Trimming stripped 0 bases from V and 5 bases from J, with 16 bases between. In germline, CDR1 is DFQATT, CDR2 SNEGSKA (reference sequence). The CDR3 is 15 residues long. The CDR3 protein is CSARDLRVGWETQYF. The CDR3 nucleotides read TGCAGTGCTAGAGATCTAAGGGTGGGCTGGGAGACCCAGTACTTC.

This clonotype came up a few times. CDR3 loop: CASSPNAPGTDTQYF. The CDR3 DNA reads TGTGCCAGCTCACCAAATGCCCCGGGCACAGATACGCAGTATTTT. This sequence joins TRBV18 and TRBJ2-3; D call uncertain. The length of the CDR3 is 15 residues. Germline V gives CDR1 KGHSH, CDR2 LQKENI. Trimming removed 2 bases from V and 1 base from J, with 10 bases in between.

For the CDR3, the DNA is TGCGCCAGCAGCCAAGAAGTGGCGGGAAACTACAATGAGCAGTTCTTC. This translates into CASSQEVAGNYNEQFF. The J gene is TRBJ2-1, the V gene TRBV4-3; possible D gene TRBD2, 6 bases. V was clipped by 0 bases and J by 3 bases, with 12 bases between them. The CDR3 is 16 residues long. The V gene's germline CDR1 is LGHNA and CDR2 YSLEER.

In its sample, this clonotype was seen a few times. The genes are TRBV24-1 and TRBJ2-7; perhaps TRBD1 as D (5 bases). Trimming took 5 bases from V and 0 from J, leaving 10 bases between them. Germline V gene lookup returns CDR1 KGHDR and CDR2 SFDVKD. The CDR3 runs 14 residues. The DNA of the CDR3 is TGTGCCACCAGTGGGGGCTTGTACTCCTACGAGCAGTACTTC. Translated: CATSGGLYSYEQYF.